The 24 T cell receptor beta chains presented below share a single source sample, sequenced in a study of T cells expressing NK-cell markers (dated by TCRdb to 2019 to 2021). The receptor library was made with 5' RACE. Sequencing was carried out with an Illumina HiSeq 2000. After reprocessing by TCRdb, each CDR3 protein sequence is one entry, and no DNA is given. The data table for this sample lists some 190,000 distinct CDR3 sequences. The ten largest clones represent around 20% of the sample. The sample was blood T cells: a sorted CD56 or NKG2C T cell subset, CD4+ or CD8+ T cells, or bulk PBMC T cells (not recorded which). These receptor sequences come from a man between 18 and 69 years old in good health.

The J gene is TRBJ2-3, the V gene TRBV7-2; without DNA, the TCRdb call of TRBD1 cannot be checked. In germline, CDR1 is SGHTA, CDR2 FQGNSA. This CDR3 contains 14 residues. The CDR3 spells CASSPSGGVNTQYF. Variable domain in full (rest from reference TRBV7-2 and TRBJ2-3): GAGVSQSPSNKVTEKGKDVELRCDPISGHTALYWYRQSLGQGLEFLIYFQGNSAPDKSGLPSDRFSAERTGGSVSTLTIQRTQQEDSAVYLCASSPSGGVNTQYFGPGTRLTVL.

This chain's CDR3 is CATNSPGLKGYTF. V and J are TRBV15 and TRBJ1-2; TCRdb proposes TRBD1, but this gene call is untestable without DNA. CDR1 and CDR2 from the germline V gene are LNHNV and YYDKDF (reference sequence). The CDR3 extends over 13 amino acids.

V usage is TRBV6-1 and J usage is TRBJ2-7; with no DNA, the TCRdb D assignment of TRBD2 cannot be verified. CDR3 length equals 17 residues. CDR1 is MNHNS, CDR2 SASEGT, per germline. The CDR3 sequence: CASSEAPGTSGNYEQYF.

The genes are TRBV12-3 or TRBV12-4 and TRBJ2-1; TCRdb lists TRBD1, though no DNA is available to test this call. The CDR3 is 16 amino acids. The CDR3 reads CASSDLTGSSYNEQFF.

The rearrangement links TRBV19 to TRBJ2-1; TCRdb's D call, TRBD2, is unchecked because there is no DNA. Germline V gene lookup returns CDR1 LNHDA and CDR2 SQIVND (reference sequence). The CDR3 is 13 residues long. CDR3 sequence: CASSMLAYNEQFF.

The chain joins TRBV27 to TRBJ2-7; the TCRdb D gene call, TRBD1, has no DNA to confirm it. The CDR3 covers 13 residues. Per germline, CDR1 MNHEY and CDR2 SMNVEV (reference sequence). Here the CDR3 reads CASSFGQGYEQYF.

The CDR3 sequence: CASSLVDSGNTIYF. The chain has TRBV12-3 or TRBV12-4 and TRBJ1-3. The CDR3 loop spans 14 amino acids.

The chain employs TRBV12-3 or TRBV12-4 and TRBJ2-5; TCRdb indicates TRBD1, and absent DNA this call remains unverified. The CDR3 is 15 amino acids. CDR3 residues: CASSVRAQGDGTQYF.

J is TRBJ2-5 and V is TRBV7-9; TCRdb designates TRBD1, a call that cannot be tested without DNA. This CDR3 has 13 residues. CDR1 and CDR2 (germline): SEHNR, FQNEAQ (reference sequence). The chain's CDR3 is CAIPTGSRETQYF.

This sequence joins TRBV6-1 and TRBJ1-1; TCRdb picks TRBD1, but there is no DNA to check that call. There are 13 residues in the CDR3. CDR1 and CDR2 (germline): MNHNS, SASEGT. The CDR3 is CATRTGTGTEAFF.

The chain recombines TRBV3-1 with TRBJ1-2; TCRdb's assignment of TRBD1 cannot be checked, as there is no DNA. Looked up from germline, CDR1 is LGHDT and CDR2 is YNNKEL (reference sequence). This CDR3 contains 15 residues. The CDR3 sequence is CASSQTGALYYGYTF.

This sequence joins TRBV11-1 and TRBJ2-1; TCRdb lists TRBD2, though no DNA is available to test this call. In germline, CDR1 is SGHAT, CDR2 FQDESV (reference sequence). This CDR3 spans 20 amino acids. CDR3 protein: CASSSTRTSGGGSTYNEQFF.

CDR3 amino acids: CASSLFESGSSTDTQYF. The chain uses TRBV28 and TRBJ2-3. This CDR3 comprises 17 residues. Germline CDR1 is MDHEN and CDR2 is SYDVKM.

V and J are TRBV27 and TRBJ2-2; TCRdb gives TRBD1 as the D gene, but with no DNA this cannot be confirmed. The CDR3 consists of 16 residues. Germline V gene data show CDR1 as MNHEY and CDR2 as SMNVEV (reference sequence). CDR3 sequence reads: CASSLTLGQGAGELFF.

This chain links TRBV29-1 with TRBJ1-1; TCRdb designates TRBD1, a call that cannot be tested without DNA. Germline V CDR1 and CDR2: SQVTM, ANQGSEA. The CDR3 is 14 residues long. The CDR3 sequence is CSVDSQGLHTEAFF.

The CDR3 here is CASSSTIETQYF. The chain employs TRBV5-6 and TRBJ2-5. The CDR3 loop spans 12 amino acids. The V gene's germline CDR1 is SGHDT and CDR2 YYEEEE.

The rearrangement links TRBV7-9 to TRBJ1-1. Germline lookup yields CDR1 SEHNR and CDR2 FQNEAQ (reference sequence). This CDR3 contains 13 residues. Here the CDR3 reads CASRTQTQEKAFF. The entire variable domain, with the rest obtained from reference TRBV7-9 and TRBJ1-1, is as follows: DTGVSQNPRHKITKRGQNVTFRCDPISEHNRLYWYRQTLGQGPEFLTYFQNEAQLEKSRLLSDRFSAERPKGSFSTLEIQRTEQGDSAMYLCASRTQTQEKAFFGQGTRLTVV.

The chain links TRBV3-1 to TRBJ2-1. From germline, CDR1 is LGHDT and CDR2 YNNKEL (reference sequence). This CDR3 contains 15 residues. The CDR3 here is CASSQDLDPYNEQFF.

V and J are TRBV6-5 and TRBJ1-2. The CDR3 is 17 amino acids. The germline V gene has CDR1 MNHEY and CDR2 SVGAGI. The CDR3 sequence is CASSYVESAADNYGYTF.

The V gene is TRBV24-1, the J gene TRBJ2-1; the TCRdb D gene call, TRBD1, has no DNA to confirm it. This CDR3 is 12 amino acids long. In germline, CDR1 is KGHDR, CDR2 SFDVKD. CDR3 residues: CATGRSWDEQFF.

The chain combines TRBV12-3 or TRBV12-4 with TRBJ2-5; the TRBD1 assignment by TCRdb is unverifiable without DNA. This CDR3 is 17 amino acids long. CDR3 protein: CASSLVKPGQGQETQYF.

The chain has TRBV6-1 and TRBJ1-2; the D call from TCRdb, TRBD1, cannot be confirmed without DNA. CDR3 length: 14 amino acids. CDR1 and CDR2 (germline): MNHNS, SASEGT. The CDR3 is CASRIRDTYYGYTF.

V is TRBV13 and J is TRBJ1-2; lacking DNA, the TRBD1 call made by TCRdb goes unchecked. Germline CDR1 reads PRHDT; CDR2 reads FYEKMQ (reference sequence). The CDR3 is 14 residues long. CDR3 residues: CASSLVSGSDGYTF.

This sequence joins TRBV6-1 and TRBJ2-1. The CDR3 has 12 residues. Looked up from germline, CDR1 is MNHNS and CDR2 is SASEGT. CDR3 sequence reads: CASSEVPNEQFF.